This T cell receptor (beta chain) was observed in a study of T-cell memory formation after mild COVID-19 (dated by TCRdb to about 2021). Some background on the complete study: TCR sequence clusters from the two donors were largely donor specific. Two young, previously healthy adult volunteers, one female and one male, were included in the cohort. In a couple of donors, T-cell clones that expanded and contracted after mild COVID-19 were tracked by sequencing TCRalpha and TCRbeta repertoires over time. Paper-wide results and their limitations: Some responding clones were detected in pre-infection memory, suggesting pre-existing cross-reactive memory T cells joined the SARS-CoV-2 response. Only a couple of mild cases were covered in the study, and larger cohorts including severe cases with pre-infection samples were considered necessary. SARS-CoV-2 specificity was not confirmed for the second-wave clones peaking on day 37. From day 15 to 85, contracting clones showed balanced CD4/CD8 phenotypes, whereas a second wave of clones that expanded from day 15 to 37 leaned towards CD4+. Contracting CD4+ clones appeared mostly in the CM and EM memory subsets, whereas CD8+ clones were enriched in EMRA.

PBMCs were isolated by Ficoll-Paque density gradient centrifugation. The germline V gene supplies CDR1 MDHEN and CDR2 SYDVKM. Between the V and J ends, shortened by 3 bases and 0 bases respectively, the junction contains 9 bases. The CDR3 runs 16 residues from the cysteine to the phenylalanine. This entry keeps only the CDR3 DNA: 48 bases, framed from base 1. For this clonotype: The antigen this receptor binds is unknown. Base qualities are missing; no much larger clone stands one base away.

This sample was sequenced with an Illumina NovaSeq 6000. cDNA libraries for TCRalpha and TCRbeta were prepared by 5'RACE using constant-segment primers, with sample barcodes and unique molecular identifiers added. Trizol reagent was used to extract RNA from every sample. The libraries were amplified in two PCR steps, and the second step added a second sample barcode and Illumina TruSeq adapters. Sequencing of libraries was performed on an Illumina NovaSeq with 2 x 150 bp paired-end reads. In the original analysis: The reads were demultiplexed and collapsed into UMI-guided consensus sequences using migec v1.2.7. With mixcr v2.1.11, UMI consensuses were aligned to TRA and TRB V and J templates and assembled into clonotypes. A clonotype was counted as expanded or contracted only when both edgeR and NoisET called the clonotype significant, with the noise models trained on biological replicates. edgeR calls used a false discovery rate-adjusted p below 0.01 and a log2 fold-change threshold of 1. As an exploratory analysis of dynamics, PCA with hierarchical clustering was applied to max-normalized trajectories of the 1000 most abundant clonotypes. The CD4 or CD8 phenotype of responding clones was assigned using the separately sequenced CD4+ and CD8+ repertoires. Using fastp trimming at Q25 and MiXCR clonotype assembly, TCRdb reanalyzed the public sequencing data and kept in-frame beta chains. Identical CDR3 protein sequences are pooled into one entry, listed with their most common genes and DNA. TCRdb's processing, not the authors', yielded these V and J calls. The sample table records nearly 350,000 distinct CDR3 sequences; roughly 13% of these occur just once. About 20% of the sample comes from the top ten.

The sequence came from a man in his late teens or twenties who had mild COVID-19 (a few samples of this study predate the infection). The sample titles of this study are shuffled in the database, so cell type and time point are left out; the donor was told from shared clones. The sequenced sample consisted of PBMCs or a T cell subset sorted from them (not recorded which). The chain is made from TRBV28 and TRBJ2-6; confidence is insufficient to name the D gene. The CDR3 region reads CASSLADISGANVLTF. The bases read TGTGCCAGCAGTTTGGCCGACATCTCTGGGGCCAACGTCCTGACTTTC.